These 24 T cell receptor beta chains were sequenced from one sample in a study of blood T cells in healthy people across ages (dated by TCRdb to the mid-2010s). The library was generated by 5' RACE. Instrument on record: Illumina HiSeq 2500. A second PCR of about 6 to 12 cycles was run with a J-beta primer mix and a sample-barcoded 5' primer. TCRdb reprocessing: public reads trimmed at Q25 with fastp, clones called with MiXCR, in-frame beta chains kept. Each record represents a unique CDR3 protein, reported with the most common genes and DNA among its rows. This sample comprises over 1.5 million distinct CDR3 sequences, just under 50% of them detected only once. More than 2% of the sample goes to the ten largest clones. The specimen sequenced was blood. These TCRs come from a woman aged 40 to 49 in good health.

The CDR3 nucleotides are TGTGCCAGCAGCGTGACAGGGAAAGAGACCCAGTACTTC. This sequence encodes CASSVTGKETQYF. The chain joins TRBV5-6 to TRBJ2-5; TRBD1 aligns across 7 bases. There are 13 residues in the CDR3. Germline V gives CDR1 SGHDT, CDR2 YYEEEE. The V segment lost 4 bases and the J segment 3 bases; nucleotides outside the gene matches: 3.

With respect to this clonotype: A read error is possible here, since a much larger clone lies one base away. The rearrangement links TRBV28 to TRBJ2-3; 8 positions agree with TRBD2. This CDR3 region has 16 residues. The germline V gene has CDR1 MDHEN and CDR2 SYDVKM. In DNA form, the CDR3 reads TGTGCCAGCAGTTCCCCCCGGGGGGGCAACACAAATACGCAGTATTTT. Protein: CASSSPRGGNTNTQYF. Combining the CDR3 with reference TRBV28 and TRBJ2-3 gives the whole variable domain DVKVTQSSRYLVKRTGEKVFLECVQDMDHENMFWYRQDPGLGLRLIYFSYDVKMKEKGDIPEGYSVSREKKERFSLILESASTNQTSMYLCASSSPRGGNTNTQYFGPGTRLTVL.

CDR3: CSARGGSSETQYF. The DNA of the CDR3 is TGCAGTGCTAGAGGGGGCAGCTCAGAGACCCAGTACTTC. The rearrangement links TRBV20-1 to TRBJ2-5, with TRBD1 as a possible D gene (5 bases). V was pared by 1 base and J by 4 bases, with 10 bases between. The CDR3 runs 13 residues. Germline CDR1 reads DFQATT; CDR2 reads SNEGSKA (reference sequence).

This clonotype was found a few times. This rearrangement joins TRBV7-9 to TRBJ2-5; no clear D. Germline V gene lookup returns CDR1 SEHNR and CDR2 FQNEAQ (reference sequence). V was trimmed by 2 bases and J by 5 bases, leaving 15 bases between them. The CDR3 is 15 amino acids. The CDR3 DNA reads TGTGCCAGCAGCTTAAGTGGCAGGAGAAGGGAGACCCAGTACTTC. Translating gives CASSLSGRRRETQYF.

CDR3 in DNA: TGCAGTGCTAGAGACTCCGGGACCCCCACAGATACGCAGTATTTT. It translates to CSARDSGTPTDTQYF. The rearrangement links TRBV20-1 to TRBJ2-3; D tentatively reads TRBD1 or TRBD2 (5 bases each). Trimming stripped 0 bases from V and 2 bases from J, with 12 bases between. This CDR3 is built from 15 residues. CDR1 and CDR2 (germline): DFQATT, SNEGSKA (reference sequence).

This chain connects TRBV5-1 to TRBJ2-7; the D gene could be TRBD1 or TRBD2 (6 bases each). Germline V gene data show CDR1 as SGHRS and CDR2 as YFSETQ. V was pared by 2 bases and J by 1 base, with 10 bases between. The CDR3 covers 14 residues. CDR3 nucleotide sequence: TGCGCCAGCAGCTTCAGGGGACTGTCCTACGAGCAGTACTTC. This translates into CASSFRGLSYEQYF.

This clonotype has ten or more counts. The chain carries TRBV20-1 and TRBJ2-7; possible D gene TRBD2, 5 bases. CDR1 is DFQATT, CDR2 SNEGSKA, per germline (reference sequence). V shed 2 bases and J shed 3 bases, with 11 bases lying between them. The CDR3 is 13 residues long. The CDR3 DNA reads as TGCAGTGCTAGAAATTCGGGGAGCTACGAGCAGTACTTC. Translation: CSARNSGSYEQYF.

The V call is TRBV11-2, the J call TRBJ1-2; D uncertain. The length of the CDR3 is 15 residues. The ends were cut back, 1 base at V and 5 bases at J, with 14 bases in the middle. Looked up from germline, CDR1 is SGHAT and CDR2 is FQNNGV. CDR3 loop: CASSLGVTETYGYTF. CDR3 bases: TGTGCCAGCAGCTTAGGAGTGACGGAAACTTATGGCTACACCTTC.

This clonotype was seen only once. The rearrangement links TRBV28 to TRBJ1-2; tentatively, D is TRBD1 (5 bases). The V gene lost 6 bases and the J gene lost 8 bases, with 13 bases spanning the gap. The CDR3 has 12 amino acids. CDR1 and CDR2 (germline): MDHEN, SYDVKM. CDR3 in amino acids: CASSLGPLGYTF. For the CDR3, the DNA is TGTGCCAGCAGCTTGGGACCCCTCGGCTACACCTTC.

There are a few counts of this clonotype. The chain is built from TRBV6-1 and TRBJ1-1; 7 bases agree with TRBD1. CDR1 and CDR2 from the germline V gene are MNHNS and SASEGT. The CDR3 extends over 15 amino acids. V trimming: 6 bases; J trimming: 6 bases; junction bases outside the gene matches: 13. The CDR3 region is CASSERQGRSAEAFF. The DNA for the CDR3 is TGTGCCAGCAGCGAACGACAGGGAAGAAGTGCTGAAGCTTTCTTT.

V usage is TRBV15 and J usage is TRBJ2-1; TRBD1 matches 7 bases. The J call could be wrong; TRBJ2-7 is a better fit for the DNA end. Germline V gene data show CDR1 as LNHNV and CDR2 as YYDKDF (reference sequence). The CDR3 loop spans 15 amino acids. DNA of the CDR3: TGTGCCACCAGCATCCGGGACAGCTCCTACAATGAGCAGTACTTC. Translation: CATSIRDSSYNEQYF.

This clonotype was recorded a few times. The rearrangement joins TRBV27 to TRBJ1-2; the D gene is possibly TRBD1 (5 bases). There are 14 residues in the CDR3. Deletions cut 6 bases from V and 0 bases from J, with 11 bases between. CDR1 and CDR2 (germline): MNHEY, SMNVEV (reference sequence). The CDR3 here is CASRQDGTNYGYTF. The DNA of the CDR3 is TGTGCCAGCAGACAGGACGGGACTAACTATGGCTACACCTTC.

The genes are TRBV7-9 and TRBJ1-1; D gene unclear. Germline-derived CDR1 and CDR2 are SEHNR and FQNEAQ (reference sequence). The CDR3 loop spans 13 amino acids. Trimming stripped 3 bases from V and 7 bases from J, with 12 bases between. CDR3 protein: CASSFGVSDEAFF. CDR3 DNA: TGTGCCAGCAGCTTTGGCGTTTCGGATGAAGCTTTCTTT.

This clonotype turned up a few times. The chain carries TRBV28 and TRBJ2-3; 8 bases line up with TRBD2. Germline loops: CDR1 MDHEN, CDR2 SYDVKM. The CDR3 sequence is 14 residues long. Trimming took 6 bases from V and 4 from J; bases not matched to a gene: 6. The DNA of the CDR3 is TGTGCCAGCAGGCCGGGGGGGGAGGCAGATACGCAGTATTTT. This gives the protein CASRPGGEADTQYF. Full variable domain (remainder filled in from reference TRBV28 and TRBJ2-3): DVKVTQSSRYLVKRTGEKVFLECVQDMDHENMFWYRQDPGLGLRLIYFSYDVKMKEKGDIPEGYSVSREKKERFSLILESASTNQTSMYLCASRPGGEADTQYFGPGTRLTVL.

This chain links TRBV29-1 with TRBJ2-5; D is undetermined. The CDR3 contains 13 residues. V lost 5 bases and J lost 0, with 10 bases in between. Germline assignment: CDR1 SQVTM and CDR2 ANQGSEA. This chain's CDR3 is CSVSAAYQETQYF. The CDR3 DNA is TGCAGCGTTTCCGCCGCGTACCAAGAGACCCAGTACTTC.

For the CDR3, the DNA is TGTGCCAGCAGTCCGAACCGACAGGGGGCCGACAATGAGCAGTTCTTC. Translating it yields CASSPNRQGADNEQFF. The chain combines TRBV6-6 with TRBJ2-1; the match to TRBD1 covers 10 bases. The CDR3 length is 16 residues. Trimming at V came to 5 bases and at J to 5 bases, leaving 9 bases not matched to a gene. Germline CDR1 reads MNHNY; CDR2 reads SVGAGI (reference sequence).

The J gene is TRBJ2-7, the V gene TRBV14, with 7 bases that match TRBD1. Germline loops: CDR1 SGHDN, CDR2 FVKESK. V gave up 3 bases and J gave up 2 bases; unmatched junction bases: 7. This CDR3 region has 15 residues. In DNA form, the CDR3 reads TGTGCCAGCAGCCACCCGGGACAGATCCCCTACGAGCAGTACTTC. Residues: CASSHPGQIPYEQYF.

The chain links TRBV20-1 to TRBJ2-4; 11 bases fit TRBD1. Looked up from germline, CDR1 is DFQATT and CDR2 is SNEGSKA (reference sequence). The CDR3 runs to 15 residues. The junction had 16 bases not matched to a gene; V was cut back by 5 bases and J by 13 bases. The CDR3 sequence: CSAELPGQGGREQYF. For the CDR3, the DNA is TGCAGTGCTGAGCTCCCGGGACAGGGGGGAAGGGAGCAGTACTTC.

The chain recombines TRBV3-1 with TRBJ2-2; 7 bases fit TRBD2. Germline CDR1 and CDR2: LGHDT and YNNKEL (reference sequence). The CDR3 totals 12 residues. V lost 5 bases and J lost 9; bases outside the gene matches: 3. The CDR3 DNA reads TGTGCCAGCAGCAGGGAGGGGAGGGAGCTGTTTTTT. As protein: CASSREGRELFF.

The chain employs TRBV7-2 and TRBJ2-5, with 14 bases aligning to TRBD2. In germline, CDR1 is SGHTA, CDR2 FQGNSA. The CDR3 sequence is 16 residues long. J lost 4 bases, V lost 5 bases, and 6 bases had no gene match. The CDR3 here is CASSIRLAGGGETQYF. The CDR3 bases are TGTGCCAGCAGCATCCGACTAGCGGGGGGGGGAGAGACCCAGTACTTC.

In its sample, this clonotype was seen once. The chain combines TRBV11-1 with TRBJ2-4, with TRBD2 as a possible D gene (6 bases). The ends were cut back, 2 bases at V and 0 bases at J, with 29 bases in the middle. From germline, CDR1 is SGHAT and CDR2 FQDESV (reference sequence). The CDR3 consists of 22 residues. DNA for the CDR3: TGTGCCAGCAGCTTAACAGCCCCGGGGGTGGATACCCAGGTTCTAGCCAAAAACATTCAGTACTTC. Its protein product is CASSLTAPGVDTQVLAKNIQYF.

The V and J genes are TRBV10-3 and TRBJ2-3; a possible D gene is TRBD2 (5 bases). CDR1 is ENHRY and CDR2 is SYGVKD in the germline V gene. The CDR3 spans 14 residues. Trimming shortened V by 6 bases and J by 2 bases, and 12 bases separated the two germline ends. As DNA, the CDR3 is TGTGCCATCAGCCGGGATTTAGACACAGATACGCAGTATTTT. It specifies CAISRDLDTDTQYF.

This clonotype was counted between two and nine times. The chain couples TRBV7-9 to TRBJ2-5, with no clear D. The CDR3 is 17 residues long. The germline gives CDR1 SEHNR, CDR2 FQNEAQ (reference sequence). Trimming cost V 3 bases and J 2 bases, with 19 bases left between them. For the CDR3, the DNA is TGTGCCAGCAGCTTCAGTAGGGTGGGAAAAAAACAAGAGACCCAGTACTTC. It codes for CASSFSRVGKKQETQYF.

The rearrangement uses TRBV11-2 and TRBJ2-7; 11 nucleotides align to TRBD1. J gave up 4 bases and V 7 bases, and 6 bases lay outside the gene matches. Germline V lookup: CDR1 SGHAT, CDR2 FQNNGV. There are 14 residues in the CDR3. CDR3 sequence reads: CASIPGQGVYEQYF. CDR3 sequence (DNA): TGTGCCAGCATTCCGGGACAGGGGGTTTACGAGCAGTACTTC.